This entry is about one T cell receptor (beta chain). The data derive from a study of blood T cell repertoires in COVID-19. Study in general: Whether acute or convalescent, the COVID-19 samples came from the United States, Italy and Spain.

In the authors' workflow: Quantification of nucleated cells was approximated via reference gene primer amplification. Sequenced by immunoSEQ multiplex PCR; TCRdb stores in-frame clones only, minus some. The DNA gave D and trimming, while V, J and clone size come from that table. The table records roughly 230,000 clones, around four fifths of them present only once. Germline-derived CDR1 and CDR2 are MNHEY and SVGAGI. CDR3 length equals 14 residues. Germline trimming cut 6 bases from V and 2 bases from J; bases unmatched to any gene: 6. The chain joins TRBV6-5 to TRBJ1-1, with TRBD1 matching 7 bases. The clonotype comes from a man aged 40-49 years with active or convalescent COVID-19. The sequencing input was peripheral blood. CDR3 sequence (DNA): TGTGCCAGCAGCGATGGGACAGAAAACACTGAAGCTTTCTTT. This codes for CASSDGTENTEAFF.